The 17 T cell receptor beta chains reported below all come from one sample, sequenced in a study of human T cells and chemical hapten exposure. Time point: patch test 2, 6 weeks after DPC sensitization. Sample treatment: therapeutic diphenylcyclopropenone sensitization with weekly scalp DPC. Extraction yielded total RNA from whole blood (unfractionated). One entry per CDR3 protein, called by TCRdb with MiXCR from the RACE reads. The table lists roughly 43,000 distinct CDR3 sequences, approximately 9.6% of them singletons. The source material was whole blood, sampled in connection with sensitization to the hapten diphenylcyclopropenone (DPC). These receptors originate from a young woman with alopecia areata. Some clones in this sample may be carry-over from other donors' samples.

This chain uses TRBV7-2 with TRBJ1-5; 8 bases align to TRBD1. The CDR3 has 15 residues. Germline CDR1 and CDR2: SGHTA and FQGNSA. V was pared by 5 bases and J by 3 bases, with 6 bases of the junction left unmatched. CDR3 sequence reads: CASSGQGGNNQPQHF. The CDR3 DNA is TGTGCCAGCAGCGGACAGGGCGGTAACAATCAGCCCCAGCATTTT. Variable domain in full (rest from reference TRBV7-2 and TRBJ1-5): GAGVSQSPSNKVTEKGKDVELRCDPISGHTALYWYRQSLGQGLEFLIYFQGNSAPDKSGLPSDRFSAERTGGSVSTLTIQRTQQEDSAVYLCASSGQGGNNQPQHFGDGTRLSIL.

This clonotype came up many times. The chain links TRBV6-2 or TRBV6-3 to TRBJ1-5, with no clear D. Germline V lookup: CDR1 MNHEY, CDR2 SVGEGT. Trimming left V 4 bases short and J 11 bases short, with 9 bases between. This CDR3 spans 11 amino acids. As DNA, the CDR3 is TGTGCCAGCAGTTTAGAAGGAACCCAGCATTTT. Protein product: CASSLEGTQHF.

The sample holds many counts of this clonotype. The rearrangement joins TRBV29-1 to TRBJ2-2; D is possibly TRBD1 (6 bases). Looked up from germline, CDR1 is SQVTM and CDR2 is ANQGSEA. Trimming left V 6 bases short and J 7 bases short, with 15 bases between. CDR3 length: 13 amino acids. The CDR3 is CSVTSRGDGELFF. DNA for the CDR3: TGCAGCGTCACTTCCAGGGGTGACGGGGAGCTGTTTTTT.

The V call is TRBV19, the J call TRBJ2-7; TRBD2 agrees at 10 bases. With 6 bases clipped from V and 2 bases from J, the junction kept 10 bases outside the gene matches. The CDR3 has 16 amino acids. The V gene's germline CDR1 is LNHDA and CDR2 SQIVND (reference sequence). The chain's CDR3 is CASSRPSGGDAYEQYF. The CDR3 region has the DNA TGTGCCAGTAGCCGCCCTAGCGGGGGTGATGCCTACGAGCAGTACTTC.

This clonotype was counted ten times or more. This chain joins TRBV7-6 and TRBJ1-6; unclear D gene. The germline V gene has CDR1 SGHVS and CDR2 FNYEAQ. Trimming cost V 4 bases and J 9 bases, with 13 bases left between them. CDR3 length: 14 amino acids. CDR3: CASSSTGQSSPLHF. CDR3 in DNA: TGTGCCAGCAGCTCGACGGGTCAGTCTTCACCCCTCCACTTT.

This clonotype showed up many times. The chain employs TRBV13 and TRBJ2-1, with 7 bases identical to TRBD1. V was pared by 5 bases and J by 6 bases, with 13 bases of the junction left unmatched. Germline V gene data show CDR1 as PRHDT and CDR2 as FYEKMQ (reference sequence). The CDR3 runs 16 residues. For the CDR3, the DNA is TGTGCCAGCAGCAAGCGGACAGGACCTATCGGCAATGAGCAGTTCTTC. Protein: CASSKRTGPIGNEQFF.

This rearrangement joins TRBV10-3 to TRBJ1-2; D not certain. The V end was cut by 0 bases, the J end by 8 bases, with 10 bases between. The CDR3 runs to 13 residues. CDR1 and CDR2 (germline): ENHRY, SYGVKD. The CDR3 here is CAISESDIGGYTF. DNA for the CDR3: TGTGCCATCAGTGAGTCCGATATTGGCGGCTACACCTTC.

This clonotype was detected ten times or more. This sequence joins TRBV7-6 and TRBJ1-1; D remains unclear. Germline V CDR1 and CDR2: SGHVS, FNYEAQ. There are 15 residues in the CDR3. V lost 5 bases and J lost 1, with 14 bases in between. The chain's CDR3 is CASSRTRGENTEAFF. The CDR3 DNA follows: TGTGCCAGCAGCCGCACTAGAGGTGAGAACACTGAAGCTTTCTTT.

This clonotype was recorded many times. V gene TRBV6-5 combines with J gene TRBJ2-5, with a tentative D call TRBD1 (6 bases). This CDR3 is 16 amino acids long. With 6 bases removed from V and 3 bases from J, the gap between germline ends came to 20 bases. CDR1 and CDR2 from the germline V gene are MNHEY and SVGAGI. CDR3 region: CASRTTTSGTKETQYF. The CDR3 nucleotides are TGTGCCAGCAGAACGACTACTTCGGGGACAAAAGAGACCCAGTACTTC.

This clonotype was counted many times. The CDR3 nucleotides read TGTGCCAGCAGTTCAACCGCCGGGACCCCAAACACTGAAGCTTTCTTT. Protein: CASSSTAGTPNTEAFF. The gene calls are TRBV27 and TRBJ1-1; weak D call: TRBD1 (5 bases). The CDR3 has 16 residues. CDR1 and CDR2 from the germline V gene are MNHEY and SMNVEV (reference sequence). V was shortened by 4 bases and J by 2 bases, with 17 bases between the two germline ends.

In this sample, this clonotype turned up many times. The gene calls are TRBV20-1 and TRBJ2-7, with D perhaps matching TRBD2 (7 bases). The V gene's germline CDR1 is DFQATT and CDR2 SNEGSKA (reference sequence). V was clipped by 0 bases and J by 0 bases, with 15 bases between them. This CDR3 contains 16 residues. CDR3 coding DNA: TGCAGTGCTAGAGATCCGCGGGGGCTTAGCTCCTACGAGCAGTACTTC. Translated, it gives CSARDPRGLSSYEQYF.

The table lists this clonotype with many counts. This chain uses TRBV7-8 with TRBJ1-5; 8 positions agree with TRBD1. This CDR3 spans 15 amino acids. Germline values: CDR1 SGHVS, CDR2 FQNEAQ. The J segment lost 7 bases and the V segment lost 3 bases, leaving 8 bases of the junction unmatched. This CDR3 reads CASSFGGDRRQPQHF. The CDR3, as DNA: TGTGCCAGCAGCTTCGGCGGGGACAGGAGGCAGCCCCAGCATTTT.

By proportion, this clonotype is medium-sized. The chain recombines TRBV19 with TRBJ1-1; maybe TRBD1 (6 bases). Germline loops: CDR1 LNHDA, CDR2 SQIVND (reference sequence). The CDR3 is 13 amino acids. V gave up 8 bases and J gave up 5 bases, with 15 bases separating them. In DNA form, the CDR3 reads TGTGCCAGTGAGGGGGAATTTGGGACTGAAGCTTTCTTT. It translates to CASEGEFGTEAFF.

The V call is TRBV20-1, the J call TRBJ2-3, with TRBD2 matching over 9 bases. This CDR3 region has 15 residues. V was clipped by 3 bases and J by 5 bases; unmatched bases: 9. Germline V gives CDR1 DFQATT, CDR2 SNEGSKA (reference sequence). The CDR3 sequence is CSARTLAGVGDTQYF. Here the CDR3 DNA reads TGCAGTGCTAGGACCTTAGCGGGGGTCGGAGATACGCAGTATTTT.

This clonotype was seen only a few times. CDR3 sequence reads: CASSLGGGVGTDTQYF. Here the CDR3 DNA reads TGTGCCAGCAGCTTGGGAGGCGGGGTTGGCACAGATACGCAGTATTTT. This chain connects TRBV7-9 to TRBJ2-3, with D perhaps matching TRBD2 (6 bases). The CDR3 covers 16 residues. Germline lookup yields CDR1 SEHNR and CDR2 FQNEAQ (reference sequence). V lost 3 bases and J lost 1, with 14 bases in between.

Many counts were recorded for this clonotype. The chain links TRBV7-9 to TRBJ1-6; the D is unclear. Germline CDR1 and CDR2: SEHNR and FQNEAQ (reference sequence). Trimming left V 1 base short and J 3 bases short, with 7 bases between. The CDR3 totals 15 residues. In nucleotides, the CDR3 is TGTGCCAGCAGCTTAGTGTTGAGCTATAATTCACCCCTCCACTTT. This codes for CASSLVLSYNSPLHF.

CDR3: CATQRRGNTGELFF. CDR3 bases: TGTGCCACCCAACGGCGGGGGAACACCGGGGAGCTGTTTTTT. The rearrangement uses TRBV6-5 and TRBJ2-2; the D gene is possibly TRBD2 (6 bases). Germline CDR1 reads MNHEY; CDR2 reads SVGAGI. V was pared by 10 bases and J by 1 base, with 13 bases between. CDR3 length: 14 amino acids.